The 19 T cell receptor beta chains below all came from one sample that was sequenced in a study of cytomegalovirus exposure and HLA in healthy donors. TCRdb's copy holds only in-frame clones and misses some; the assay was immunoSEQ multiplex PCR. Here the sample spans 80,000 to 100,000 clones, around 85% being singletons. The sequenced sample was PBMCs. These receptors were obtained from a woman aged 25 to 39 in good health and CMV-seronegative.

The V call is TRBV18, the J call TRBJ1-1; D is possibly TRBD1 (6 bases). The germline V gene encodes CDR1 KGHSH and CDR2 LQKENI. The CDR3 is 16 amino acids. Deletions cut 0 bases from V and 4 bases from J, with 15 bases between. CDR3 in amino acids: CASSPPAGAGVTEAFF. The CDR3 nucleotides are TGTGCCAGCTCACCACCAGCAGGGGCCGGGGTCACTGAAGCTTTCTTT.

The chain has TRBV28 and TRBJ1-2; D is possibly TRBD1 (5 bases). The CDR3 is 15 amino acids. CDR1 is MDHEN, CDR2 SYDVKM, per germline. V shed 10 bases and J shed 4 bases, with 22 bases lying between them. This CDR3 is CAIYLDSGVGYGYTF. The CDR3 nucleotides are TGTGCCATCTACCTTGATTCGGGGGTGGGCTATGGCTACACCTTC.

This chain joins TRBV28 and TRBJ2-7, with 9 nucleotides matching TRBD1. This CDR3 contains 15 residues. Germline V gives CDR1 MDHEN, CDR2 SYDVKM. V lost 6 bases, J lost 1 base, and 7 bases stayed unmatched. The CDR3 DNA follows: TGTGCCAGCAGCCACCGGGACAGGGATTCCTACGAGCAGTACTTC. It encodes CASSHRDRDSYEQYF.

CDR3 region: CASSLRGQREGYTF. CDR3 bases: TGTGCCAGCTCACTAAGAGGACAGCGCGAGGGCTACACCTTC. This rearrangement joins TRBV18 to TRBJ1-2; perhaps TRBD1 as D (6 bases). The germline V gene encodes CDR1 KGHSH and CDR2 LQKENI. This CDR3 has 14 amino acids. V lost 4 bases to trimming and J lost 8 bases, with 17 bases between them.

This chain links TRBV2 with TRBJ2-7, with 10 bases aligning to TRBD2. Germline values: CDR1 SNHLY, CDR2 FYNNEI. The CDR3 is made up of 15 amino acids. The ends lost 7 bases at V and 0 bases at J; junction bases unmatched: 6. The CDR3 DNA follows: TGTGCCAGCACCCTGGGGACTAGCGACTCCTACGAGCAGTACTTC. Translating it yields CASTLGTSDSYEQYF.

The rearrangement uses TRBV27 and TRBJ2-3; D call uncertain. The CDR3 loop spans 13 amino acids. Germline V gene lookup returns CDR1 MNHEY and CDR2 SMNVEV (reference sequence). Trimming took 0 bases from V and 9 from J, leaving 10 bases between them. The CDR3 loop is CASSLSRLATQYF. The DNA of the CDR3 is TGTGCCAGCAGTTTATCGCGACTCGCAACGCAGTATTTT.

This clone was detected a few times. The chain links TRBV7-6 to TRBJ2-5; 8 nucleotides align to TRBD2. V shed 3 bases and J 4 bases; nucleotides not matched to a gene: 16. The CDR3 sequence is 18 residues long. Looked up from germline, CDR1 is SGHVS and CDR2 is FNYEAQ. The CDR3 coding sequence is TGTGCCAGCAGCTTGCTACCCCTAACCGGACTAGCATCAGAGACCCAGTACTTC. Its translation is CASSLLPLTGLASETQYF.

The chain combines TRBV5-6 with TRBJ2-6, with 7 bases that match TRBD1. This CDR3 is 15 amino acids long. Trimming removed 4 bases from V and 3 bases from J; junction bases left unmatched: 4. From germline, CDR1 is SGHDT and CDR2 YYEEEE. The CDR3 spells CASSQTGYGANVLTF. The DNA of the CDR3 is TGTGCCAGCAGCCAGACAGGGTATGGGGCCAACGTCCTGACTTTC.

The chain carries TRBV19 and TRBJ2-7; a weak D match, TRBD1 (5 bases). V shed 9 bases and J shed 3 bases, with 12 bases lying between them. This CDR3 has 12 residues. Germline CDR1 LNHDA, CDR2 SQIVND (reference sequence). The CDR3 DNA reads TGTGCCAGCAGGGCACCTTTCTACGAGCAGTACTTC. This encodes CASRAPFYEQYF.

V usage is TRBV2 and J usage is TRBJ2-1; 7 bases line up with TRBD2. The trim removed 2 bases at V and 6 bases at J, leaving 7 bases unmatched. Looked up from germline, CDR1 is SNHLY and CDR2 is FYNNEI. This CDR3 is built from 15 residues. The DNA for the CDR3 is TGTGCCAGCAGTGAACTGGCGGGAGTCCCCAATGAGCAGTTCTTC. Translating gives CASSELAGVPNEQFF.

Worth noting for this clone: Its ends do not fully match the called genes, so a read error is possible. The CDR3, as DNA: TGTGCTAGCAGTCTCGGCAGGGTAGGACAGACCCAGTACTTC. This encodes CASSLGRVGQTQYF. V gene TRBV7-7 combines with J gene TRBJ2-5; a weak D match, TRBD1 (5 bases). Looked up from germline, CDR1 is SSHAT and CDR2 is FNYEAQ (reference sequence). This CDR3 comprises 14 residues.

This rearrangement joins TRBV9 to TRBJ1-2, with D hard to call. The germline gives CDR1 SGDLS, CDR2 YYNGEE. The CDR3 length is 13 residues. V lost 0 bases and J lost 6, with 9 bases in between. The CDR3 DNA reads as TGTGCCAGCAGCGTAGTTCCGACTCATGGCTACACCTTC. It yields the protein CASSVVPTHGYTF.

This clone was found once. This chain joins TRBV7-6 and TRBJ1-2; possibly TRBD1 for D (5 bases). CDR3 size: 12 residues. Germline V gene sequence: CDR1 SGHVS, CDR2 FNYEAQ. V was pared by 1 base and J by 7 bases, with 7 bases between. The CDR3 nucleotides are TGTGCCAGCAGCTTAGGCGGGGGTGGCTACACCTTC. Translation: CASSLGGGGYTF.

A single count supports this clone. The CDR3, as DNA: TGTGCCAGCAGTTTATATGCAGGCTCCTACGAGCAGTACTTC. It specifies CASSLYAGSYEQYF. The chain couples TRBV27 to TRBJ2-7, with D unresolved. The length of the CDR3 is 14 residues. V lost 1 base to trimming and J lost 0 bases, with 7 bases between them. Germline CDR1 reads MNHEY; CDR2 reads SMNVEV (reference sequence).

This clone has only a few counts. The V call is TRBV9, the J call TRBJ1-6, with D unclear. V lost 0 bases to trimming and J lost 7 bases, with 11 bases between them. Germline CDR1 and CDR2: SGDLS and YYNGEE. CDR3 length: 15 residues. The chain's CDR3 is CASSVEGGKNSPLHF. Written as DNA, the CDR3 is TGTGCCAGCAGCGTAGAGGGAGGCAAAAATTCACCCCTCCACTTT.

The rearrangement uses TRBV5-1 and TRBJ2-3; no clear D. Trimming took off 4 bases at V and 2 bases at J, with 8 bases between the two ends. CDR1 SGHRS and CDR2 YFSETQ come from the germline V gene. The CDR3 is 13 residues long. CDR3 sequence (DNA): TGCGCCAGCAGCCCAGGAAACACAGATACGCAGTATTTT. Protein sequence: CASSPGNTDTQYF.

The J gene is TRBJ2-5, the V gene TRBV5-1; the D is unclear. The CDR3 runs 14 residues. The germline V gene has CDR1 SGHRS and CDR2 YFSETQ. Trimming removed 1 base from V and 5 bases from J, with 12 bases in between. The CDR3 reads CASSLRGEKETQYF. Here the CDR3 DNA reads TGCGCCAGCAGCTTGCGTGGAGAAAAGGAGACCCAGTACTTC. Full variable domain (outside the CDR3, taken from reference TRBV5-1 and TRBJ2-5): KAGVTQTPRYLIKTRGQQVTLSCSPISGHRSVSWYQQTPGQGLQFLFEYFSETQRNKGNFPGRFSGRQFSNSRSEMNVSTLELGDSALYLCASSLRGEKETQYFGPGTRLLVL.

This clone was found a few times. The chain employs TRBV5-4 and TRBJ2-3; maybe TRBD2 (5 bases). The germline gives CDR1 SGHNT, CDR2 YYREEE (reference sequence). The ends were cut back, 4 bases at V and 6 bases at J, with 12 bases in the middle. This CDR3 has 13 amino acids. Written as DNA, the CDR3 is TGTGCCAGCAGCATAACTAGGGAGGATACGCAGTATTTT. Its translation: CASSITREDTQYF. Combining the CDR3 with reference TRBV5-4 and TRBJ2-3 gives the whole variable domain ETGVTQSPTHLIKTRGQQVTLRCSSQSGHNTVSWYQQALGQGPQFIFQYYREEENGRGNFPPRFSGLQFPNYSSELNVNALELDDSALYLCASSITREDTQYFGPGTRLTVL.

This clone was seen a few times. The chain carries TRBV27 and TRBJ2-2; tentative D call: TRBD1 (6 bases). Trimming left V 5 bases short and J 4 bases short, with 14 bases between. CDR3 length: 15 residues. Germline V CDR1 and CDR2: MNHEY, SMNVEV (reference sequence). CDR3 sequence (DNA): TGTGCCAGCAGTCCCTTGGGGGCGGGCACCGGGGAGCTGTTTTTT. It specifies CASSPLGAGTGELFF.